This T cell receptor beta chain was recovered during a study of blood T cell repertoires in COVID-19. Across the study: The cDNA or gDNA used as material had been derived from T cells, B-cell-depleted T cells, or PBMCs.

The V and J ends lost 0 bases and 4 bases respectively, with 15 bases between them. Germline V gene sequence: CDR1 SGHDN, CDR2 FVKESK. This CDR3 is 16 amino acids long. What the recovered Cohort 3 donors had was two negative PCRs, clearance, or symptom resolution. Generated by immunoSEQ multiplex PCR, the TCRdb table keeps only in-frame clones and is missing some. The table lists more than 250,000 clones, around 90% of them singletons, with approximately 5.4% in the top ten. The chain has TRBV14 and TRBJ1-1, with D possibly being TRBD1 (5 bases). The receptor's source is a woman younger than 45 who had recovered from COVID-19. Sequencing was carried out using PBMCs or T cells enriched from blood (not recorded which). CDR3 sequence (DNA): TGTGCCAGCAGCCAAGATCAGTTCGGGGGTTCCACTGAAGCTTTCTTT. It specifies CASSQDQFGGSTEAFF. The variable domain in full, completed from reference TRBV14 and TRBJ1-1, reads EAGVTQFPSHSVIEKGQTVTLRCDPISGHDNLYWYRRVMGKEIKFLLHFVKESKQDESGMPNNRFLAERTGGTYSTLKVQPAELEDSGVYFCASSQDQFGGSTEAFFGQGTRLTVV.